These T cell receptor beta chains were read from a single sample in a study of T cells after yellow fever vaccination. TCRdb redid the calling of the 5' RACE reads with MiXCR, one entry per CDR3 protein. Of almost 30,000 distinct CDR3 sequences listed, around 5% were seen once; the top ten hold about two fifths. The sequences come from CD8+ T cells sorted from PBMCs, collected 10 days after the yellow fever booster vaccination. All receptors come from a man aged 25-45 years who received the YFV17D yellow fever vaccine. Each CDR3 is given with its conserved first and last residue. A D gene is named only where the DNA matches it firmly. Sizes are listed as once, few, many or a size class.

v_gene,d_gene,j_gene,len,abundance,CDR3aa,CDR3nt
TRBV19,.,TRBJ1-1,15,many,CASSIGGTLNTEAFF,TGTGCCAGTAGTATAGGTGGGACGTTGAACACTGAAGCTTTCTTT
TRBV6-5,.,TRBJ2-5,15,many,CASSLTDSPPETQYF,TGTGCCAGCAGCCTGACGGACTCCCCCCCAGAGACCCAGTACTTC
TRBV11-2,.,TRBJ2-1,16,many,CASSLAMTIYYDEQFF,TGTGCCAGCAGCTTGGCAATGACTATTTACTACGATGAGCAGTTCTTC
TRBV15,.,TRBJ2-3,15,many,CATSRDRRGSDTQYF,TGTGCCACCAGCAGAGATCGAAGAGGATCGGATACGCAGTATTTT
TRBV5-1,.,TRBJ2-3,13,many,CASSLEFTDTQYF,TGCGCCAGCAGCTTGGAGTTCACAGATACGCAGTATTTT
TRBV5-1,.,TRBJ2-5,14,many,CASSLGGFEETQYF,TGCGCCAGCAGCTTGGGGGGGTTTGAAGAGACCCAGTACTTC
TRBV9,.,TRBJ2-2,13,many,CASSETGAGELFF,TGTGCCAGCAGCGAGACAGGAGCTGGGGAGCTGTTTTTT
TRBV7-8,.,TRBJ1-4,14,many,CASSLFATNEKLFF,TGTGCCAGCAGCTTATTTGCAACTAATGAAAAACTGTTTTTT
TRBV27,.,TRBJ2-7,15,many,CASSFGGGGLHEQYF,TGTGCCAGCAGTTTCGGTGGAGGGGGGCTCCACGAGCAGTACTTC
TRBV11-3,TRBD2,TRBJ2-5,15,many,CASSSSLAEQETQYF,TGTGCCAGCAGCTCCAGCCTAGCGGAGCAAGAGACCCAGTACTTC
TRBV4-3,.,TRBJ1-2,14,many,CASSQTGAYYGYTF,TGCGCCAGCAGCCAGACCGGGGCCTACTATGGCTACACCTTC
TRBV5-1,TRBD1,TRBJ2-1,13,many,CASSSPGQGHQFF,TGCGCCAGCAGCTCCCCGGGACAGGGTCACCAGTTCTTC
TRBV4-1,.,TRBJ2-1,15,many,CASSQVSLLANEQFF,TGCGCCAGCAGCCAAGTTTCCCTTTTAGCGAATGAGCAGTTCTTC
TRBV29-1,TRBD1,TRBJ2-1,14,many,CSVDSQGAVNEQFF,TGCAGCGTTGACAGTCAGGGGGCTGTCAATGAGCAGTTCTTC
TRBV28,TRBD2,TRBJ2-7,16,many,CASSFSGLAGEYEQYF,TGTGCCAGCAGTTTTTCGGGACTAGCGGGAGAATACGAGCAGTACTTC
TRBV7-9,TRBD1,TRBJ2-5,15,many,CASSLAQGALETQYF,TGTGCCAGCAGCTTAGCACAGGGGGCGCTGGAGACCCAGTACTTC
TRBV12-3/TRBV12-4,.,TRBJ2-1,13,many,CATRESSYNEQFF,TGTGCCACCCGGGAATCCTCCTACAATGAGCAGTTCTTC